The T cell receptor (beta chain) described here comes from a study of cytomegalovirus exposure and HLA in healthy donors (dated by TCRdb to 2016 to 2017). Broadly, across the study: An earlier analysis of several hundred of the donors reported about 250 Gb of sequence data and 100 million to 140 million unique TCR beta sequences from some 180 million T cells. The study aimed to test whether cataloging public T cell receptors could reveal signatures of past pathogen exposure. Among about 370 genotyped donors of the cohort, an average of around 250,000 unique TCR beta nucleotide sequences was sequenced per donor, of which 15% to 20% were non-productive. An earlier analysis of about 600 of the donors used high-throughput TCR beta sequencing to judge whether each TCR beta V gene segment behaved as functional or pseudogenic. Of the 350 to 450 genotyped donors, 70% to 90% were placed in the genetic ancestry cluster associated with self-reported Caucasian donors. Approximately 310 gigabases of sequencing data and 80 million or so unique TCR sequences were included in an early release covering about 600 HLA-typed donors. In a later analysis, previously published TCR beta repertoires from 600 to 850 donors were re-analyzed and high-resolution HLA genotyping was added so that TCR occurrence patterns could be studied. Donor age, sex, ethnicity and CMV serostatus were collected together with the repertoire data. The study profiled the T cell repertoires of around 700 subjects by immunosequencing and related them to cytomegalovirus serostatus. Several DR-DQ haplotypes were treated as single units for association and clustering because of strong linkage in the cohort. Both class I and class II loci were covered by HLA typing, at four-digit resolution. Rather than using new phenotypic data, the later analysis identified candidate immune exposures from TCR beta sequences and from how often those sequences occurred across donors. Along with the approximately 620-subject first cohort, a separate validation cohort of over 90 different subjects was used. In a later genetic analysis, genome-wide SNP genotypes for 398 of the 666 donors were used, and that subset was treated as a discovery cohort. The study combined high-throughput TCR immunosequencing, statistical association of individual TCRs with disease status, and machine learning to predict cytomegalovirus infection status. Typing coverage differed by locus: A, B, C, DRB1 and DQB1 were typed in roughly 629-630 donors, DQA1 in roughly 500, DPA1 in over 600, and DPB1 in 472. All discovery cohort repertoires had been generated using a single sequencing platform.

From the cysteine up to the phenylalanine, the CDR3 has a length of 14 residues. Only the CDR3 DNA is retained, 42 bases long and in frame from the first base. V and J are trimmed by 6 bases and 2 bases, and the gene matches miss 3 bases of the junction. Based on the germline V gene, the CDR1 and CDR2 sequences are SNHLY and FYNNEI. To prepare the library, the immunoSEQ multiplex PCR assay was applied. The multiplex PCR relied on a mix of 60 forward primers for TCR Vbeta segments and 13 reverse primers for TCR Jbeta segments. The CDR3 region of rearranged TCR beta genes was amplified from genomic DNA by a multiplex PCR assay. The amplified TCR beta libraries were sequenced on the Illumina HiSeq System as 87-base-pair reads. The original methods were these. A later analysis tallied around 80 million unique TCR beta chains across the 600 to 700 repertoires, and 10 million to 11 million of those chains were shared by two or more donors. A nearest-neighbor algorithm error-corrected the raw reads and collapsed the reads into unique sequences, merging closely related sequences to remove PCR and sequencing errors. Alignment of CDR3 sequences to IMGT reference sequences was used to assign V, D and J gene segments. Each retained sequence needed at least a six-nucleotide match to both a V gene segment and a J gene segment. Rearrangements were called productive when the CDR3 lacked stop codons and stayed in frame with V and J; all others were non-productive. CDR3 was defined by IMGT convention, running from the second conserved V-encoded cysteine to the conserved J-encoded phenylalanine. The earlier analysis of some 600 of the donors excluded sequences that lacked an unambiguous match to a single V gene segment. In an earlier analysis of approximately 590 of the donors, V segments were called functional above 56.7% productive rearrangements and were called segregating when the between-donor standard deviation exceeded 5%. To diagnose cytomegalovirus status from the catalog of TCR beta chain sequences, a statistical classification framework was built. A later analysis assigned V and J genes by comparing TCR nucleotide sequences with IMGT/GENE-DB human TR gene sequences. In a later analysis, CDR3 sequences and most-parsimonious VDJ recombination scenarios were assigned using the TCRdist pipeline. In a later analysis, every TCR beta chain was defined by the combination of its CDR3 amino acid sequence and its V-gene family, and reads without a unique V-gene family were dropped. As a way to deal with suspected cross-contamination and a sequencing artifact, a later analysis dropped 450 to 700 nucleotide sequences that were highly shared and had low generation probability. In a later analysis, a clonal expansion index for each public chain was calculated from normalized within-repertoire ranks of inferred template counts. In a later analysis, generation probabilities were computed using a VDJ recombination model fitted to out-of-frame rearrangements, and the results were checked against IGoR. In a later analysis, TCR-TCR, TCR-HLA and TCR-CMV co-occurrence was scored with hypergeometric tests, and a repertoire-size bias correction was applied to TCR pairs. A later analysis estimated false discovery rates by permuting HLA or CMV assignments 20 times. A later analysis grouped co-occurring TCRs with DBSCAN, adding TCRdist sequence similarity when clustering within HLA-allele-positive subsets. Co-occurrence clustering excluded repertoires with fewer than 30,000 or more than 120,000 public chains, plus five with anomalous nucleotide sharing. What TCRdb holds here is the immuneACCESS table cut down to in-frame rearrangements. Part of the clones is not present; checked against another copy, under half of the missing clones reflect an unresolved V gene, and the others are unexplained. V and J calls and clone size are given by that table; D and trimming were obtained from the DNA. The sample profile shows about 110,000 clones; under 80% of them were found once. The ten largest account for 3.6% of the sample.

The cohort consisted of 600 to 700 healthy bone marrow donors. At the time of sampling, all cohort members were nominally healthy, though unrecorded immune exposures were likely present. The donor tested CMV seronegative, placing the donor among the 352 seronegative members of the cohort. Every donor gave a peripheral blood sample, and the peripheral blood mononuclear cells from that sample were used for TCR beta sequencing. Genomic DNA was extracted from the blood cell samples with the Qiagen DNeasy Blood Extraction Kit. Results the study describes overall, beyond this receptor: The study listed approximately 160 TCR beta chains as associated with cytomegalovirus. The 87-base-pair reads could not distinguish some IMGT-functional V segments, including TRBV6-2 and TRBV6-3, so those segments were excluded. In vitro tests confirmed that a few of the cytomegalovirus-associated TCR beta chains recognize cytomegalovirus antigens. The authors suggested that the approach could potentially be generalized to other disease states and immunological phenotypes. According to a later analysis, most CMV-associated TCR beta chains appeared to be HLA-restricted, and the HLA associations seemed to be driven largely by CMV exposure. Sequencing depth was assumed to be roughly uniform across donors in the presence/absence analyses, though that assumption may not hold. Specific HLA alleles were associated with 15,000 to 20,000 TCR beta sequences at a false discovery rate of 0.05 in a later analysis. Because HLA typing was missing for some donors at each locus, association tests included only the typed subset. When HLA alleles, especially DR and DQ, strongly co-occurred, TCR associations were difficult to assign to individual alleles. A later genetic analysis associated a missense DCLRE1C variant with V-gene and J-gene trimming of TCR beta chains, and an independent cohort replicated the association. A further reported finding was that TCR beta sequences accurately predicted the HLA-A and HLA-B alleles for most subjects in the first cohort. A later analysis reported that several top co-occurrence clusters appeared linked to parvovirus B19, influenza, CMV and Epstein-Barr virus. The earlier analysis of nearly 600 of the donors excluded around 17 rarely observed V segments, including chromosome 9 orphons, because counts were too low. The sequencing pipeline was judged likely to have produced a cluster of highly shared sequence variants as a technical artifact. According to a later genetic analysis, donors in an Asian-associated ancestry cluster had fewer N-insertions in productive TCRs than the roughly 670-donor mean. In a later analysis, the rate of TCR association differed among HLA loci, with DRB1 alleles having the most associated TCRs and HLA-C alleles having the fewest. Only TCR beta chains were sequenced in this cohort, and the absence of alpha or paired-chain data limited detectable features. The classifier was reported to diagnose cytomegalovirus status with high specificity and sensitivity in both the original and validation cohorts. A later analysis found that HLA-associated TCR beta chains were more clonally expanded and had lower generation probabilities than equally common non-associated chains. While some public TCRs were present in many individuals, most TCR sequences turned up only very rarely across donors. Correlated functional status among segregating V segments might be attributable to linkage disequilibrium, but an unknown experimental factor could not be ruled out. Broadly in line with IMGT annotations, most TCR beta V segments showed up in productive rearrangements about 87% or about 30% of the time in an earlier analysis of 587 of the donors. The only immune exposure information available for the cohort was CMV serostatus.

For this clone: This clone's antigen is unknown. The input lacks base qualities; no much larger clone sits a single base away.

Sequenced sample: PBMCs. This clonotype was obtained from a man in his 60s in good health and CMV-seronegative. The receptor chain draws on TRBV2 and TRBJ1-3; 8 middle bases align to TRBD1. The nucleotide sequence is TGTGCCAGCAGGGCAGGGGGCACTGGAAACACCATATATTTT. This codes for CASRAGGTGNTIYF.